These 27 T cell receptor beta chains came from one sample sequenced in a study of OX40 agonist ivuxolimab in advanced cancers. Assay: immunoSEQ multiplex PCR; the TCRdb copy retains only in-frame clones and omits some. The data hold 75,000 to 90,000 clones, with about 88% observed a single time. Sample: CD4+ or CD8+ T cells sorted from blood, taken in a trial of the OX40 agonist ivuxolimab. The receptors were gathered from an adult with an advanced solid tumor such as melanoma, head and neck, liver or kidney cancer.

This chain joins TRBV7-6 and TRBJ1-4; 9 positions match TRBD1. Germline loops: CDR1 SGHVS, CDR2 FNYEAQ. There are 15 residues in the CDR3. J gave up 4 bases and V 3 bases, and 3 bases lay outside the gene matches. CDR3 amino acids: CASSLEDRGNEKLFF. The CDR3 bases are TGTGCCAGCAGCTTGGAGGACAGGGGTAATGAAAAACTGTTTTTT.

The genes are TRBV5-1 and TRBJ2-3; D is possibly TRBD2 (6 bases). Trimming left V 4 bases short and J 5 bases short, with 14 bases between. The CDR3 contains 14 residues. From germline, CDR1 is SGHRS and CDR2 YFSETQ. In DNA form, the CDR3 reads TGCGCCAGCAGCCGGGGCCTGGAGGGAGATACGCAGTATTTT. Its translation: CASSRGLEGDTQYF.

This clone was picked up one time. The chain is built from TRBV7-6 and TRBJ2-1, with TRBD1 matching over 7 bases. There are 13 residues in the CDR3. Germline V CDR1 and CDR2: SGHVS, FNYEAQ. Germline trimming cut 5 bases from V and 8 bases from J; bases unmatched to any gene: 6. The CDR3 sequence: CASSERQGYEQFF. The CDR3 DNA is TGTGCCAGCAGCGAGCGACAGGGCTATGAGCAGTTCTTC.

This chain links TRBV7-9 with TRBJ1-1; D is ambiguous. The CDR3 has 14 residues. Germline CDR1 SEHNR, CDR2 FQNEAQ (reference sequence). Trimming left V 5 bases short and J 4 bases short, with 14 bases between. The CDR3 DNA reads TGTGCCAGCAGCGCGAACCGCGATGGCACTGAAGCTTTCTTT. Protein: CASSANRDGTEAFF.

This chain uses TRBV7-9 with TRBJ2-5; D is ambiguous. CDR3 length: 12 residues. Trimming took off 8 bases at V and 4 bases at J, with 11 bases between the two ends. The germline CDR1 and CDR2 sequences are SEHNR and FQNEAQ (reference sequence). This chain's CDR3 is CASQPDGETQYF. As DNA, the CDR3 is TGTGCCAGCCAACCGGATGGAGAGACCCAGTACTTC.

The rearrangement links TRBV30 to TRBJ2-7; D gene uncertain. Germline V gives CDR1 GTSNPN, CDR2 SVGIG (reference sequence). CDR3 length: 11 amino acids. Trimming shortened V by 5 bases and J by 2 bases, and 7 bases separated the two germline ends. The CDR3 region has the DNA TGTGCCTGGGGCCTTACCTACGAGCAGTACTTC. Translation gives CAWGLTYEQYF.

This clone was seen just once. The genes are TRBV6-1 and TRBJ2-7, with D possibly TRBD2 on 5 matching bases. Germline V gives CDR1 MNHNS, CDR2 SASEGT. The CDR3 length is 15 residues. V gave up 5 bases and J gave up 3 bases, with 17 bases separating them. The CDR3, as DNA: TGTGCCAGCAGTTTGGAAGGGAGAGGGCTCTACGAGCAGTACTTC. It yields the protein CASSLEGRGLYEQYF.

The chain is built from TRBV7-2 and TRBJ2-2; D call uncertain. Trimming took off 5 bases at V and 4 bases at J, with 8 bases between the two ends. CDR3 length equals 13 residues. Germline-derived CDR1 and CDR2 are SGHTA and FQGNSA. Written as DNA, the CDR3 is TGTGCCAGCAGCCTCTGGCTCACCGGGGAGCTGTTTTTT. Translated: CASSLWLTGELFF.

V gene TRBV5-1 combines with J gene TRBJ1-4, with no clear D. This CDR3 has 14 residues. The V and J ends lost 4 bases and 7 bases respectively, with 14 bases between them. Germline V lookup: CDR1 SGHRS, CDR2 YFSETQ. The CDR3 sequence: CASSAEGFGEKLFF. CDR3 bases: TGCGCCAGCAGCGCGGAGGGATTCGGTGAAAAACTGTTTTTT.

The CDR3 spells CASSPTGTNEKLFF. The CDR3, as DNA: TGTGCCAGTAGCCCTACAGGGACTAATGAAAAACTGTTTTTT. This chain uses TRBV19 with TRBJ1-4, with D maybe TRBD1 (6 bases). The V end lost 6 bases, the J end lost 2 bases, and 10 bases lay between the germline ends. This CDR3 region has 14 residues. Germline CDR1 reads LNHDA; CDR2 reads SQIVND (reference sequence).

This clone was seen a few times. J is TRBJ1-1 and V is TRBV9; D remains ambiguous. The V end lost 4 bases, the J end lost 0 bases, and 19 bases lay between the germline ends. The CDR3 consists of 17 residues. CDR1 and CDR2 (germline): SGDLS, YYNGEE. CDR3 residues: CASSPREGSLMNTEAFF. The DNA for the CDR3 is TGTGCCAGCAGCCCTAGGGAGGGTTCATTAATGAACACTGAAGCTTTCTTT. Full variable domain (remainder filled in from reference TRBV9 and TRBJ1-1): DSGVTQTPKHLITATGQRVTLRCSPRSGDLSVYWYQQSLDQGLQFLIQYYNGEERAKGNILERFSAQQFPDLHSELNLSSLELGDSALYFCASSPREGSLMNTEAFFGQGTRLTVV.

The rearrangement uses TRBV6-5 and TRBJ1-1; weak D call: TRBD1 (5 bases). Germline V lookup: CDR1 MNHEY, CDR2 SVGAGI. The CDR3 is 12 residues long. Trimming pared 4 bases from V and 6 bases from J, leaving 9 bases between. The DNA of the CDR3 is TGTGCCAGCAGTTCGCAGGGCGCTGAAGCTTTCTTT. Its translation is CASSSQGAEAFF.

The count of this clone is one. V usage is TRBV29-1 and J usage is TRBJ1-4; D not resolved. Germline V gene lookup returns CDR1 SQVTM and CDR2 ANQGSEA. The CDR3 totals 13 residues. V lost 5 bases and J 8 bases, leaving 15 bases between the germline ends. The CDR3 DNA is TGCAGCGTTCGAAGCTCCGGTCTGGAAAAACTGTTTTTT. It codes for CSVRSSGLEKLFF.

This clone was observed once. J is TRBJ2-2 and V is TRBV11-2; D unclear. The germline V gene has CDR1 SGHAT and CDR2 FQNNGV. Trimming cost V 1 base and J 9 bases, with 6 bases left between them. The CDR3 is 12 amino acids. CDR3 in DNA: TGTGCCAGCAGCTTAGCTGGGTGGGAGCTGTTTTTT. Its protein is CASSLAGWELFF.

This clone was detected only once. The chain couples TRBV6-5 to TRBJ2-1; 10 bases line up with TRBD2. CDR3 size: 14 residues. V dropped 7 bases and J dropped 4; count of bases not matched to a gene: 4. Germline V gene sequence: CDR1 MNHEY, CDR2 SVGAGI. The CDR3 loop is CASIRTSGYNEQFF. DNA of the CDR3: TGTGCCAGCATCCGGACTAGCGGTTACAATGAGCAGTTCTTC.

As to this clone: One end of the junction varies from germline; a read error may be responsible. The V call is TRBV6-1, the J call TRBJ1-2, with 10 bases lining up with TRBD1. The germline V gene has CDR1 MNHNS and CDR2 SASEGT. The CDR3 has 17 residues. CDR3 in DNA: TGTGCGAGCAGTGTACGGGACAGGGGCCCTTTTCCCTATGGCTACACCTTC. Translating gives CASSVRDRGPFPYGYTF.

This clone was counted only a few times. The chain couples TRBV5-4 to TRBJ2-2, with a tentative D call TRBD1 (5 bases). The CDR3 contains 15 residues. CDR1 and CDR2 (germline): SGHNT, YYREEE (reference sequence). Trimming cost V 1 base and J 4 bases, with 11 bases left between them. The CDR3 region is CASSLNRQTTGELFF. The CDR3 bases are TGTGCCAGCAGCTTGAATAGACAGACCACCGGGGAGCTGTTTTTT.

This clone appeared a few times. V is TRBV7-9 and J is TRBJ1-1; D unresolved. Germline CDR1 SEHNR, CDR2 FQNEAQ (reference sequence). The CDR3 has 14 residues. Trimming removed 1 base at V and 1 base at J, with 7 bases between. The CDR3 loop reads CASSLGYGNTEAFF. In DNA form, the CDR3 reads TGTGCCAGCAGCTTAGGTTACGGGAACACTGAAGCTTTCTTT.

The rearrangement links TRBV11-1 to TRBJ1-1, with a tentative D call TRBD1 (6 bases). Between the trimmed V and J ends, which lost 5 bases and 3 bases, there was a span of 13 bases. Looked up from germline, CDR1 is SGHAT and CDR2 is FQDESV (reference sequence). The CDR3 totals 14 residues. The CDR3 here is CASSTSRQDTEAFF. DNA for the CDR3: TGTGCCAGCAGCACGTCCCGACAGGACACTGAAGCTTTCTTT.

The CDR3 DNA sequence: TGTGCCAGCAGTGAGATACTGGGACAGGGGAGTCAGCCCCAGCATTTT. Translation gives CASSEILGQGSQPQHF. The rearrangement joins TRBV6-1 to TRBJ1-5, with 10 positions matching TRBD1. The ends lost 3 bases at V and 6 bases at J; junction bases unmatched: 8. The CDR3 loop spans 16 amino acids. Germline V gene data show CDR1 as MNHNS and CDR2 as SASEGT.

The chain joins TRBV4-1 to TRBJ1-1; weak D call: TRBD1 (6 bases). This CDR3 spans 16 amino acids. Germline lookup yields CDR1 MGHRA and CDR2 YSYEKL. The V end lost 1 base, the J end lost 1 base, and 13 bases lay between the germline ends. The CDR3 DNA reads TGCGCCAGCAGCCAAGCCCTGGGGGCAGGGAACACTGAAGCTTTCTTT. Amino acids: CASSQALGAGNTEAFF.

The chain employs TRBV27 and TRBJ2-1; 12 bases match TRBD2. The CDR3 consists of 18 residues. Germline CDR1 is MNHEY and CDR2 is SMNVEV (reference sequence). Trimming removed 8 bases from V and 6 bases from J; junction bases left unmatched: 17. In DNA, the CDR3 is TGTGCCAGCGGACCGGGACTAGCGGGCGGCGCCAGCTTCAATGAGCAGTTCTTC. It yields the protein CASGPGLAGGASFNEQFF.

The CDR3 DNA sequence: TGTGCCAGCAGCTTAGCGCTTTACTCGGGAGACGAGCAGTACTTC. Translated: CASSLALYSGDEQYF. This sequence joins TRBV7-9 and TRBJ2-7, with D possibly being TRBD2 (6 bases). Looked up from germline, CDR1 is SEHNR and CDR2 is FQNEAQ (reference sequence). The ends were cut back, 0 bases at V and 5 bases at J, with 14 bases in the middle. The CDR3 totals 15 residues.

V and J are TRBV5-1 and TRBJ2-3; 12 bases agree with TRBD2. The J segment lost 3 bases and the V segment lost 0 bases, leaving 8 bases of the junction unmatched. The CDR3 is 18 amino acids. Looked up from germline, CDR1 is SGHRS and CDR2 is YFSETQ. DNA of the CDR3: TGCGCCAGCAGCTTGGCGCTTGAAGGACTAGCGGGAACAGATACGCAGTATTTT. It is translated as CASSLALEGLAGTDTQYF.

The chain carries TRBV6-5 and TRBJ2-2; no clear D gene. This CDR3 spans 12 amino acids. CDR1 is MNHEY and CDR2 is SVGAGI in the germline V gene. Trimming took 1 base from V and 8 from J, leaving 5 bases between them. The chain's CDR3 is CASSYYQGELFF. The CDR3 DNA reads TGTGCCAGCAGTTACTATCAGGGGGAGCTGTTTTTT.

This clone was seen more than once but under ten times. The genes are TRBV5-1 and TRBJ1-1; the match to TRBD1 covers 9 bases. V was clipped by 3 bases and J by 6 bases; unmatched bases: 9. The germline CDR1 and CDR2 sequences are SGHRS and YFSETQ. The CDR3 runs to 15 residues. CDR3 sequence reads: CASSYRTGVSSEAFF. In DNA form, the CDR3 reads TGCGCCAGCAGCTACCGGACAGGGGTATCGTCTGAAGCTTTCTTT.

V and J are TRBV27 and TRBJ2-7; 7 positions agree with TRBD2. The CDR3 has 13 amino acids. CDR1 is MNHEY, CDR2 SMNVEV, per germline (reference sequence). V lost 6 bases and J lost 6; bases outside the gene matches: 8. CDR3 region: CASRFPGGSEQYF. The CDR3 coding sequence is TGTGCCAGCAGGTTCCCGGGGGGTTCCGAGCAGTACTTC.